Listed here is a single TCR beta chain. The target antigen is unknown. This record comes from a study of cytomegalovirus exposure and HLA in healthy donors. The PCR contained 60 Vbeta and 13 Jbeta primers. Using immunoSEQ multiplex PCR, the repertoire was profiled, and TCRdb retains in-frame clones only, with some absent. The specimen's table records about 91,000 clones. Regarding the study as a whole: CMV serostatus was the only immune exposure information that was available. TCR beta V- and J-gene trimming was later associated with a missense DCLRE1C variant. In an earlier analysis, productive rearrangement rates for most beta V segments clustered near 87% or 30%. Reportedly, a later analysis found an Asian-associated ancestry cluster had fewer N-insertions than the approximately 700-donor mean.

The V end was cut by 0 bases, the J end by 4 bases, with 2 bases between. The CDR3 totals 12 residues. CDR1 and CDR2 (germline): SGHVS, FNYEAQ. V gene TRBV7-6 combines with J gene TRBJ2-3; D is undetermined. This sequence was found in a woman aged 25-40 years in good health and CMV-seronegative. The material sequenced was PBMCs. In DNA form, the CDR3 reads TGTGCCAGCAGCTTAGCCTCAGATACGCAGTATTTT. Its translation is CASSLASDTQYF. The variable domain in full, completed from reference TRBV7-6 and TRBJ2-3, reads GAGVSQSPRYKVTKRGQDVALRCDPISGHVSLYWYRQALGQGPEFLTYFNYEAQQDKSGLPNDRFSAERPEGSISTLTIQRTEQRDSAMYRCASSLASDTQYFGPGTRLTVL.